These 9 T cell receptor beta chains originate from one sample sequenced in a study of cytomegalovirus exposure and HLA in healthy donors. Both 60 Vbeta primers and 13 Jbeta primers went into the PCR. Profiling relied on immunoSEQ multiplex PCR, and the TCRdb table lists in-frame clones only, not all of them. The sample consists of 100,000 or so clones, about 80% of them appearing once. Sequenced sample: PBMCs. These receptors were obtained from a man aged 25 to 40 in good health and CMV-seronegative.

This clone came up a few times. V is TRBV18 and J is TRBJ2-1; D unclear. This CDR3 is 11 amino acids long. V was shortened by 2 bases and J by 10 bases, with 6 bases between the two germline ends. Germline CDR1 and CDR2: KGHSH and LQKENI. The CDR3 coding sequence is TGTGCCAGCTCACCAATGCGGGAGCAGTTCTTC. This codes for CASSPMREQFF.

This sequence joins TRBV5-1 and TRBJ1-2; perhaps TRBD1 as D (5 bases). The CDR3 runs 16 residues. Germline V gene data show CDR1 as SGHRS and CDR2 as YFSETQ. Trimming cost V 4 bases and J 1 base, with 17 bases left between them. The CDR3 coding sequence is TGCGCCAGCAGCCAGGAAATCGGACACATTAACTATGGCTACACCTTC. It codes for CASSQEIGHINYGYTF.

The chain links TRBV7-8 to TRBJ2-7; 8 bases agree with TRBD1. Per germline, CDR1 SGHVS and CDR2 FQNEAQ. CDR3 length: 17 amino acids. Trimming removed 1 base from V and 3 bases from J; junction bases left unmatched: 11. The CDR3 sequence: CASSLGPGQAIFYEQYF. CDR3 coding DNA: TGTGCCAGCAGCTTAGGCCCGGGACAGGCGATCTTCTACGAGCAGTACTTC.

The V call is TRBV7-6, the J call TRBJ1-1; D not resolved. This CDR3 is built from 14 residues. Germline V gives CDR1 SGHVS, CDR2 FNYEAQ. The germline V and J ends were trimmed by 4 bases and 3 bases, with 12 bases remaining between them. CDR3 DNA: TGTGCCAGCAGCTCGATTAGGGAGGACACTGAAGCTTTCTTT. Translation: CASSSIREDTEAFF.

The chain recombines TRBV6-5 with TRBJ2-5; tentatively, D is TRBD1 (7 bases). Germline V gene data show CDR1 as MNHEY and CDR2 as SVGAGI. V shed 2 bases and J shed 5 bases, with 18 bases lying between them. The CDR3 spans 16 residues. The CDR3 nucleotides read TGTGCCAGCAGTTACGGGTTGACAGGGAGGTTGGAGACCCAGTACTTC. Translated, it gives CASSYGLTGRLETQYF.

The V gene is TRBV5-6, the J gene TRBJ1-4; no clear D gene. V dropped 3 bases and J dropped 7 bases, with 16 bases sitting between them. This CDR3 is 15 amino acids long. CDR1 is SGHDT and CDR2 is YYEEEE in the germline V gene. This CDR3 is CASSSQGGPGEKLFF. The CDR3, as DNA: TGTGCCAGCAGCTCTCAAGGCGGCCCGGGTGAAAAACTGTTTTTT. The entire variable domain, with the rest obtained from reference TRBV5-6 and TRBJ1-4, is as follows: DAGVTQSPTHLIKTRGQQVTLRCSPKSGHDTVSWYQQALGQGPQFIFQYYEEEERQRGNFPDRFSGHQFPNYSSELNVNALLLGDSALYLCASSSQGGPGEKLFFGSGTQLSVL.

This chain connects TRBV28 to TRBJ2-2, with a weak D call TRBD2 (6 bases). Deletions cut 6 bases from V and 4 bases from J, with 18 bases between. The CDR3 is 16 residues long. The V gene's germline CDR1 is MDHEN and CDR2 SYDVKM. The CDR3 DNA sequence: TGTGCCAGCAGCCGGACCGGCGGGGCCGTCACCGGGGAGCTGTTTTTT. As protein: CASSRTGGAVTGELFF.

The rearrangement joins TRBV27 to TRBJ2-1, with 8 bases lining up with TRBD2. From germline, CDR1 is MNHEY and CDR2 SMNVEV (reference sequence). V gave up 7 bases and J gave up 5 bases; unmatched junction bases: 16. This CDR3 has 17 amino acids. The CDR3 here is CASNSQGSGSPHNEQFF. The DNA of the CDR3 is TGTGCCAGCAACTCCCAAGGAAGCGGGAGTCCCCACAATGAGCAGTTCTTC.

The CDR3 is CASSSGGPNTEAFF. The CDR3 nucleotides are TGTGCCAGCAGCTCAGGGGGGCCGAACACTGAAGCTTTCTTT. The chain is built from TRBV7-2 and TRBJ1-1; 7 nucleotides agree with TRBD1. The V segment lost 4 bases and the J segment 1 base; nucleotides outside the gene matches: 3. The CDR3 loop spans 14 amino acids. The germline V gene encodes CDR1 SGHTA and CDR2 FQGNSA.